The 18 T cell receptor beta chains below come from one sample, sequenced in a study of T cells in Graves' hyperthyroidism and ophthalmopathy. Template material for amplifying TCR beta CDR3 regions consisted of RNA transcripts. RT-PCR in the first round (using the HTBI primer set) targeted the TCR CDR3. TCRdb ran MiXCR on the multiplex PCR reads and lists one entry per CDR3 protein. Of about 370,000 distinct CDR3 sequences listed, approximately 14% are singletons. The sample consisted of blood. The origin of the receptors is a woman aged 60 to 75 with Graves' ophthalmopathy.

This clonotype has a count of ten or more. The CDR3 protein is CASSLRTGVSYEQYF. The CDR3 region has the DNA TGTGCCAGCAGTTTAAGGACAGGGGTCTCCTACGAGCAGTACTTC. The chain couples TRBV28 to TRBJ2-7, with 9 bases identical to TRBD1. Losses at the gene ends were 2 bases for V and 0 bases for J; bases not matched to a gene: 2. CDR1 and CDR2 from the germline V gene are MDHEN and SYDVKM. The CDR3 loop spans 15 amino acids. Variable domain in full (rest from reference TRBV28 and TRBJ2-7): DVKVTQSSRYLVKRTGEKVFLECVQDMDHENMFWYRQDPGLGLRLIYFSYDVKMKEKGDIPEGYSVSREKKERFSLILESASTNQTSMYLCASSLRTGVSYEQYFGPGTRLTVT.

J is TRBJ2-5 and V is TRBV24-1, with 10 bases fitting TRBD2. This CDR3 has 14 amino acids. CDR1 and CDR2 (germline): KGHDR, SFDVKD. The V gene end was trimmed by 5 bases and the J gene end by 4 bases; junction bases not matched to a gene: 3. The DNA of the CDR3 is TGTGCCACCAGTGTAGCGGGAGGACGAGAGACCCAGTACTTC. It is translated as CATSVAGGRETQYF.

At least ten counts were recorded for this clonotype. The chain employs TRBV20-1 and TRBJ2-5, with 7 positions matching TRBD1. This CDR3 has 15 residues. Trimming at V came to 5 bases and at J to 1 base, leaving 10 bases not matched to a gene. CDR1 is DFQATT and CDR2 is SNEGSKA in the germline V gene (reference sequence). CDR3 protein: CSAGFPGQFQETQYF. The DNA of the CDR3 is TGCAGTGCTGGTTTCCCGGGACAGTTCCAAGAGACCCAGTACTTC.

This clonotype came up many times. The V gene is TRBV30, the J gene TRBJ2-2; no clear D gene. Germline CDR1 GTSNPN, CDR2 SVGIG (reference sequence). V was cut by 3 bases and J by 0 bases, with 5 bases left in between. The CDR3 covers 13 residues. The CDR3 bases are TGTGCCTGGAGCTTATCGAACACCGGGGAGCTGTTTTTT. It specifies CAWSLSNTGELFF.

The gene calls are TRBV3-1 and TRBJ2-7; TRBD2 agrees at 11 bases. This CDR3 is 16 amino acids long. The V gene's germline CDR1 is LGHDT and CDR2 YNNKEL (reference sequence). With V trimmed by 4 bases and J by 6 bases, 11 bases remained unmatched. The CDR3 DNA reads TGTGCCAGCAGCCTCGAGCCACTAGCGGGAGTTGTCGAGCAGTACTTC. Translation gives CASSLEPLAGVVEQYF.

This clonotype was seen many times. The genes are TRBV7-2 and TRBJ2-7; the match to TRBD2 covers 8 bases. This CDR3 is 16 amino acids long. V was pared by 6 bases and J by 2 bases, with 12 bases of the junction left unmatched. The germline V gene has CDR1 SGHTA and CDR2 FQGNSA. The CDR3 DNA reads as TGTGCCAGCAGTTCATCTAGCGGGCCAGTAACCTACGAGCAGTACTTC. It translates to CASSSSSGPVTYEQYF.

The sample holds many counts of this clonotype. The chain couples TRBV12-3 or TRBV12-4 to TRBJ1-1; 7 bases are shared with TRBD1. Trimming cost V 6 bases and J 1 base; bases outside gene matches: 8. The CDR3 covers 15 residues. In DNA form, the CDR3 reads TGTGCCAGCAGAGGCAGGGGGGTGCAGAACACTGAAGCTTTCTTT. Translation: CASRGRGVQNTEAFF.

This clonotype showed up many times. The chain's CDR3 is CASGLWEGRDEQFF. CDR3 coding DNA: TGCGCCAGCGGCTTGTGGGAGGGCCGAGATGAGCAGTTCTTC. This chain uses TRBV10-1 with TRBJ2-1, with 7 bases identical to TRBD2. The CDR3 is made up of 14 amino acids. CDR1 and CDR2 from the germline V gene are WNHNN and SYGVQD (reference sequence). Unmatched junction bases numbered 12, after V lost 8 bases and J lost 8 bases.

This clonotype was counted at least ten times. The chain couples TRBV12-3 or TRBV12-4 to TRBJ2-3; D gene unclear. Trimming left V 0 bases short and J 3 bases short, with 10 bases between. The CDR3 extends over 15 amino acids. CDR3 nucleotides: TGTGCCAGCAGTTTAGCGAATGGTCGAACAGATACGCAGTATTTT. It is translated as CASSLANGRTDTQYF.

This clonotype was detected ten times or more. The chain couples TRBV3-1 to TRBJ2-1; D unclear. V was trimmed by 4 bases and J by 5 bases, leaving 15 bases between them. The CDR3 is made up of 15 amino acids. CDR1 is LGHDT, CDR2 YNNKEL, per germline (reference sequence). The CDR3 DNA reads TGTGCCAGCAGCCTTGACACTATGCCGAACAATGAGCAGTTCTTC. It specifies CASSLDTMPNNEQFF.

This clonotype was observed at least ten times. The chain is built from TRBV28 and TRBJ1-5; 11 nucleotides agree with TRBD1. This CDR3 spans 15 amino acids. Germline CDR1 MDHEN, CDR2 SYDVKM. With 7 bases clipped from V and 3 bases from J, the junction kept 5 bases outside the gene matches. CDR3 region: CASIPGQGVNQPQHF. CDR3 nucleotide sequence: TGTGCCAGCATTCCGGGACAGGGGGTCAATCAGCCCCAGCATTTT.

The genes are TRBV15 and TRBJ1-6, with D hard to call. CDR1 and CDR2 (germline): LNHNV, YYDKDF (reference sequence). Trimming shortened V by 7 bases and J by 9 bases, and 16 bases separated the two germline ends. The CDR3 covers 14 residues. This CDR3 is CATNSDISGSPLHF. CDR3 nucleotide sequence: TGTGCCACCAATTCCGACATTAGCGGTTCACCCCTCCACTTT.

A note on this clonotype: A much larger clonotype is one base distant, so this may be a read error. This sequence joins TRBV7-8 and TRBJ2-1; D perhaps matches TRBD1 (6 bases). The CDR3 totals 14 residues. CDR1 SGHVS and CDR2 FQNEAQ come from the germline V gene. V was shortened by 5 bases and J by 5 bases, with 13 bases between the two germline ends. CDR3 coding DNA: TGTGCCAGCAGCCTCGGACAGAACAACAATGAGCAGTTCTTC. Residues: CASSLGQNNNEQFF.

This clonotype has only a few counts. The rearrangement links TRBV20-1 to TRBJ2-6; D ambiguous. The CDR3 contains 14 residues. Germline V CDR1 and CDR2: DFQATT, SNEGSKA (reference sequence). Trimming took off 5 bases at V and 1 base at J, with 9 bases between the two ends. The CDR3 here is CSAPIRSGANVLTF. In DNA form, the CDR3 reads TGCAGTGCTCCTATTCGTTCTGGGGCCAACGTCCTGACTTTC.

This clonotype was observed a handful of times. J is TRBJ2-7 and V is TRBV12-3 or TRBV12-4, with D unresolved. The ends were cut back, 3 bases at V and 3 bases at J, with 9 bases in the middle. CDR3 length equals 13 residues. CDR3 DNA: TGTGCCAGCAGTTTGCACGTATTCTACGAGCAGTACTTC. Its protein is CASSLHVFYEQYF.

This clonotype was counted a few times. V and J are TRBV12-5 and TRBJ1-3; D gene uncertain. Trimming cost V 1 base and J 2 bases, with 9 bases left between them. The length of the CDR3 is 15 residues. CDR1 LGHNT and CDR2 FRNRAP come from the germline V gene. The DNA of the CDR3 is TGTGCTAGTGGTTTGGGATCAGGAGCTGGAAACACCATATATTTT. It is translated as CASGLGSGAGNTIYF. Looking up the rest from reference TRBV12-5 and TRBJ1-3 gives the full variable domain: DARVTQTPRHKVTEMGQEVTMRCQPILGHNTVFWYRQTMMQGLELLAYFRNRAPLDDSGMPKDRFSAEMPDATLATLKIQPSEPRDSAVYFCASGLGSGAGNTIYFGEGSWLTVV.

The chain carries TRBV5-1 and TRBJ2-2; no firm D call. Trimming pared 3 bases from V and 5 bases from J, leaving 14 bases between. CDR3 length: 15 amino acids. Germline-derived CDR1 and CDR2 are SGHRS and YFSETQ. The CDR3: CASSSALVRTGELFF. The CDR3 region has the DNA TGCGCCAGCAGCTCAGCGCTGGTGCGGACCGGGGAGCTGTTTTTT.

CDR3 region: CASRRGQGSEAFF. CDR3 DNA: TGTGCCAGCAGACGGGGACAGGGGTCTGAAGCTTTCTTT. The gene calls are TRBV6-1 and TRBJ1-1, with TRBD1 identical over 10 bases. From germline, CDR1 is MNHNS and CDR2 SASEGT. Trimming took 6 bases from V and 6 from J; bases not matched to a gene: 4. The CDR3 is 13 amino acids.